This passage covers 26 T cell receptor beta chains from one sample sequenced in a study of T cells after yellow fever vaccination. TCRdb processed the 5' RACE reads anew with MiXCR; each CDR3 protein has one entry. The data contain a few hundred thousand distinct CDR3 sequences, 9.5% to 15% of them singletons. Material: CD4+ T cells sorted from PBMCs, obtained 15 days after the yellow fever booster vaccination. These receptor sequences come from a man between 18 and 35 years old who received the YFV17D yellow fever vaccine.

This clonotype has just a few counts. The V and J genes are TRBV24-1 and TRBJ2-1; 13 bases map to TRBD2. The CDR3 has 15 amino acids. The V gene's germline CDR1 is KGHDR and CDR2 SFDVKD. After removal of 2 bases from V and 10 bases from J, the junction contained 4 bases not matched to a gene. The CDR3 DNA is TGTGCCACCAGTGATTCAACTAGCGGGGGGGAAGAGCAGTTCTTC. It encodes CATSDSTSGGEEQFF.

The rearrangement links TRBV4-3 to TRBJ2-2; D may be TRBD1 or TRBD2 (6 bases each). This CDR3 has 16 amino acids. Germline lookup yields CDR1 LGHNA and CDR2 YSLEER. V lost 3 bases to trimming and J lost 5 bases, with 16 bases between them. CDR3 sequence: CASSHLGAGRTGELFF. The CDR3 coding sequence is TGCGCCAGCAGCCACCTGGGGGCAGGGAGGACCGGGGAGCTGTTTTTT.

This clonotype appeared a few times. The J gene is TRBJ1-2, the V gene TRBV7-9, with a tentative D call TRBD1 (6 bases). The CDR3 extends over 14 amino acids. Germline values: CDR1 SEHNR, CDR2 FQNEAQ (reference sequence). V lost 2 bases to trimming and J lost 8 bases, with 15 bases between them. The CDR3 loop reads CASSLPPGDGGYTF. DNA for the CDR3: TGTGCCAGCAGCTTACCCCCAGGGGACGGAGGCTACACCTTC.

V usage is TRBV19 and J usage is TRBJ1-6, with D unresolved. This CDR3 contains 16 residues. CDR1 and CDR2 (germline): LNHDA, SQIVND (reference sequence). With 4 bases removed from V and 2 bases from J, the gap between germline ends came to 12 bases. CDR3 region: CASSRYRAAYNSPLHF. Written as DNA, the CDR3 is TGTGCCAGTAGTAGATACCGGGCCGCCTATAATTCACCCCTCCACTTT.

The rearrangement links TRBV2 to TRBJ1-6; no clear D. The CDR3 is 15 amino acids. Germline V gene sequence: CDR1 SNHLY, CDR2 FYNNEI. V lost 5 bases and J 7 bases, leaving 15 bases between the germline ends. The CDR3 reads CASSRQLRANSPLHF. CDR3 DNA sequence: TGTGCCAGCAGTCGACAATTGCGGGCAAATTCACCCCTCCACTTT.

V usage is TRBV5-4 and J usage is TRBJ2-1, with TRBD2 identical over 14 bases. The ends lost 4 bases at V and 10 bases at J; junction bases unmatched: 7. The germline CDR1 and CDR2 sequences are SGHNT and YYREEE (reference sequence). CDR3 size: 15 residues. CDR3 residues: CASSPGTSGGWEQFF. DNA of the CDR3: TGTGCCAGCAGCCCCGGGACTAGCGGGGGATGGGAGCAGTTCTTC.

In its sample, this clonotype was seen many times. CDR3 in amino acids: CASSPGLSSYEQYF. CDR3 in DNA: TGTGCCAGCTCACCAGGGCTGAGCTCCTACGAGCAGTACTTC. V and J are TRBV18 and TRBJ2-7; D gene ambiguous. The CDR3 covers 14 residues. Germline values: CDR1 KGHSH, CDR2 LQKENI. The V and J ends lost 2 bases and 0 bases respectively, with 8 bases between them.

This chain links TRBV18 with TRBJ1-2; tentatively, D is TRBD1 (5 bases). Germline-derived CDR1 and CDR2 are KGHSH and LQKENI. CDR3 length equals 15 residues. Trimming removed 0 bases from V and 3 bases from J, with 11 bases in between. The CDR3 sequence: CASSPPGGVDYGYTF. In nucleotides, the CDR3 is TGTGCCAGCTCACCACCGGGGGGTGTAGACTATGGCTACACCTTC.

This chain links TRBV12-3 or TRBV12-4 with TRBJ2-5; 7 positions match TRBD1. V was pared by 4 bases and J by 3 bases, with 5 bases of the junction left unmatched. The CDR3 length is 14 residues. The DNA of the CDR3 is TGTGCCAGCAGTTCCGGGGACAGAAAAGAGACCCAGTACTTC. It codes for CASSSGDRKETQYF.

The sample holds a few counts of this clonotype. The V gene is TRBV28, the J gene TRBJ2-5; 8 bases map to TRBD2. Germline CDR1 is MDHEN and CDR2 is SYDVKM. The CDR3 is 15 amino acids. V lost 7 bases, J lost 1 base, and 8 bases stayed unmatched. As DNA, the CDR3 is TGTGCCAGCACCTCCCTCCGGGGGGGCCAAGAGACCCAGTACTTC. Protein product: CASTSLRGGQETQYF.

The CDR3 coding sequence is TGTGCCAGCAGCCGCCTCGGCGGCGATCAGCCCCAGCATTTT. This encodes CASSRLGGDQPQHF. V and J are TRBV3-1 and TRBJ1-5; no reliable D call. V lost 4 bases and J lost 5, with 12 bases in between. In germline, CDR1 is LGHDT, CDR2 YNNKEL (reference sequence). This CDR3 has 14 residues.

This clonotype was seen a few times. This chain uses TRBV6-1 with TRBJ1-1, with D tentatively TRBD1 (6 bases). V gave up 7 bases and J gave up 4 bases, with 13 bases separating them. The CDR3 totals 13 residues. From germline, CDR1 is MNHNS and CDR2 SASEGT. The CDR3 spells CASKRQGSTEAFF. The CDR3 nucleotides are TGTGCCAGCAAACGCCAGGGGAGCACTGAAGCTTTCTTT.

The rearrangement links TRBV4-3 to TRBJ2-3; 8 bases are shared with TRBD2. CDR1 is LGHNA and CDR2 is YSLEER in the germline V gene. The trim removed 3 bases at V and 5 bases at J, leaving 7 bases unmatched. The CDR3 loop spans 15 amino acids. CDR3 sequence: CASSQQAGAGDTQYF. The CDR3 bases are TGCGCCAGCAGCCAGCAAGCGGGGGCGGGAGATACGCAGTATTTT.

The chain has TRBV6-1 and TRBJ2-7; D not resolved. Trimming removed 8 bases at V and 0 bases at J, with 14 bases between. Germline V CDR1 and CDR2: MNHNS, SASEGT. This CDR3 has 14 residues. CDR3 region: CASGHLLSSYEQYV. CDR3 in DNA: TGTGCCAGCGGCCACCTTTTGAGCTCCTACGAGCAGTACGTC.

This clonotype was seen a few times. The chain joins TRBV9 to TRBJ2-5, with 11 positions matching TRBD2. Trimming at V came to 0 bases and at J to 3 bases, leaving 4 bases not matched to a gene. Per germline, CDR1 SGDLS and CDR2 YYNGEE. This CDR3 is built from 16 residues. CDR3 residues: CASSVEMGLAEETQYF. The CDR3, as DNA: TGTGCCAGCAGCGTAGAAATGGGACTAGCGGAAGAGACCCAGTACTTC.

This clonotype came up a few times. The rearrangement uses TRBV6-1 and TRBJ1-6; tentatively, D is TRBD1 (5 bases). The CDR3 covers 17 residues. CDR1 MNHNS and CDR2 SASEGT come from the germline V gene. The germline V and J ends were trimmed by 3 bases and 7 bases, with 19 bases remaining between them. Written as DNA, the CDR3 is TGTGCCAGCAGTGATTTCTTGGGGCGGAGGCCCAATTCACCCCTCCACTTT. It translates to CASSDFLGRRPNSPLHF.

This clonotype was picked up many times. This chain connects TRBV2 to TRBJ1-5; D is perhaps TRBD1 (5 bases). This CDR3 comprises 13 residues. Trimming shortened V by 4 bases and J by 8 bases, and 12 bases separated the two germline ends. The germline V gene encodes CDR1 SNHLY and CDR2 FYNNEI. The CDR3 region has the DNA TGTGCCAGCAGTGTCTACCTAGGGGAGCCCCAGCATTTT. Translation: CASSVYLGEPQHF.

This clonotype was seen more than once but under ten times. The chain uses TRBV6-5 and TRBJ1-5; possibly TRBD1 for D (5 bases). With 5 bases removed from V and 7 bases from J, the gap between germline ends came to 15 bases. The CDR3 totals 14 residues. Germline lookup yields CDR1 MNHEY and CDR2 SVGAGI. CDR3: CASSPLGGVQPQHF. The CDR3 DNA reads as TGTGCCAGCAGTCCCCTCGGGGGAGTGCAGCCCCAGCATTTT.

This clonotype was seen a few times. The chain is built from TRBV7-3 and TRBJ2-2, with no clear D. V was shortened by 4 bases and J by 3 bases, with 9 bases between the two germline ends. Germline assignment: CDR1 SGHTA and CDR2 FQGTGA. The CDR3 contains 14 residues. CDR3 loop: CASSSGLDTGELFF. In DNA, the CDR3 is TGTGCCAGCAGCTCCGGTCTGGACACCGGGGAGCTGTTTTTT.

The chain has TRBV9 and TRBJ2-2; the D gene is possibly TRBD2 (7 bases). The CDR3 has 17 residues. Germline V gene lookup returns CDR1 SGDLS and CDR2 YYNGEE. V gave up 0 bases and J gave up 5 bases, with 17 bases separating them. The chain's CDR3 is CASSVGVGGRKTGELFF. The CDR3 coding sequence is TGTGCCAGCAGCGTAGGTGTGGGGGGGCGTAAAACCGGGGAGCTGTTTTTT.

This clonotype was picked up many times. V gene TRBV11-2 combines with J gene TRBJ2-6; D gene unclear. Germline V lookup: CDR1 SGHAT, CDR2 FQNNGV. V shed 8 bases and J shed 1 base, with 6 bases lying between them. This CDR3 has 13 amino acids. The CDR3 here is CASVFSGANVLTF. The CDR3 nucleotides are TGTGCCAGCGTGTTTTCTGGGGCCAACGTCCTGACTTTC.

This chain joins TRBV5-1 and TRBJ2-3, with a tentative D call TRBD2 (5 bases). V lost 2 bases and J lost 2, with 9 bases in between. The CDR3 loop spans 14 amino acids. Germline lookup yields CDR1 SGHRS and CDR2 YFSETQ. The CDR3, as DNA: TGCGCCAGCAGCTTACTAGACCCCACAGATACGCAGTATTTT. Protein sequence: CASSLLDPTDTQYF.

This clonotype was detected a few times. This chain joins TRBV6-2 or TRBV6-3 and TRBJ1-5; 7 bases match TRBD1. Germline assignment: CDR1 MNHEY and CDR2 SVGEGT. The CDR3 covers 13 residues. J was trimmed by 6 bases and V by 5 bases; bases with no gene match: 4. Written as DNA, the CDR3 is TGTGCCAGCAGTCCGACAGGGCTTCAGCCCCAGCATTTT. The encoded protein is CASSPTGLQPQHF.

The chain links TRBV12-3 or TRBV12-4 to TRBJ2-5, with 11 bases lining up with TRBD2. V lost 6 bases to trimming and J lost 4 bases; unmatched junction nucleotides: 4. The length of the CDR3 is 14 residues. Here the CDR3 reads CASRIAGGAETQYF. CDR3 coding DNA: TGTGCCAGCAGGATAGCGGGGGGGGCAGAGACCCAGTACTTC.

J is TRBJ1-2 and V is TRBV10-3; 9 bases align to TRBD1. This CDR3 region has 13 residues. The germline V gene has CDR1 ENHRY and CDR2 SYGVKD. Germline trimming cut 4 bases from V and 8 bases from J; bases unmatched to any gene: 5. CDR3: CAISGTGVYGYTF. The DNA of the CDR3 is TGTGCCATCAGTGGGACAGGGGTTTACGGCTACACCTTC.

V and J are TRBV7-3 and TRBJ1-1; a weak D match, TRBD1 (6 bases). The V end lost 5 bases, the J end lost 10 bases, and 20 bases lay between the germline ends. There are 14 residues in the CDR3. The V gene's germline CDR1 is SGHTA and CDR2 FQGTGA. DNA for the CDR3: TGTGCCAGCAGCCCCACGAGGGGGGGAAGTGGAGCTTTCTTT. It translates to CASSPTRGGSGAFF.